This TCR beta chain was retrieved from a study of monozygotic twins with inflammatory bowel disease. The CDR3 has 16 residues. The V gene's germline CDR1 is KGHSH and CDR2 LQKENI. Regarding this clonotype: Its antigen is undetermined.

For every TCR library, approximately 4,000 ng of total RNA was used. The study subjected TCRalpha and TCRbeta cDNA to two nested PCRs of approximately 16 and 10 cycles. TCRdb re-called the 5' RACE reads and shows each CDR3 protein once, DNA omitted. This table holds more than 300,000 distinct CDR3 sequences. Overall study results and limits: Fewer clonotypes were shared with others by IBD patients than by healthy twins, especially with disease activity. IBD-affected twins scored below their healthy co-twins in TCRbeta diversity (inverse Simpson).

This chain links TRBV18 with TRBJ1-1; the TCRdb call, TRBD1, lacks DNA for checking. Sequences were obtained from blood. The sequence was obtained from a human donor with ulcerative colitis or Crohn's disease, or a healthy co-twin of an affected twin (not recorded which). The CDR3 reads CASSPSRQGGSTEAFF.